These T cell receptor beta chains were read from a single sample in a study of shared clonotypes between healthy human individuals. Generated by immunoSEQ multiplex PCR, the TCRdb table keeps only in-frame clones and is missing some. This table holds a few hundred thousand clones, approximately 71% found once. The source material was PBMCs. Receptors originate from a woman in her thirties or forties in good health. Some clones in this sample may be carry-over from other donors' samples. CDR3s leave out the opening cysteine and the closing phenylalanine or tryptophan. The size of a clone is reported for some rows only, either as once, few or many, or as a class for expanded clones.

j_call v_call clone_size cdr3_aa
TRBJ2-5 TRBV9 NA ASSVGGLRGHPSQETQY
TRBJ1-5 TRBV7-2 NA ASSSNSNQPQH
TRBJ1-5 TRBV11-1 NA ASSQSTGSGQPQH
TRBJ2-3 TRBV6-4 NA ASSDSGAGGDTQY
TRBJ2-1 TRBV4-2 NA ASSPPGLSSDNEQF
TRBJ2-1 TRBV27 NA ASSPRVAGTSYNEQF
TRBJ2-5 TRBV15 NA ATSRPGVAPETQY
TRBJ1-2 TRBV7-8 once ASSLGTGNYGYT
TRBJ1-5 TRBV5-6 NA ASSLGAQLQPQH
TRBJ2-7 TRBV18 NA ASSPPVGYEQY
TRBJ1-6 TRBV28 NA ASSLGQGSSPLH
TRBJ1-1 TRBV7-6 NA ASSFSPNTEAF
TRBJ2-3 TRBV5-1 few ASSLGLGAADTQY
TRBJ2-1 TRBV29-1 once SVLLNEQF
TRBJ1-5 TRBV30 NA AWSGRSMEPQH
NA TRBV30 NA AWSEGGSQETQY
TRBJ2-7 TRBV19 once ASSRVESYEQY
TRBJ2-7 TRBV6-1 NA ASSDRTYEQY
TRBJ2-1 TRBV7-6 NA ASSPNIQGNEQF
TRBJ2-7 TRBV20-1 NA SAGDSYEQY
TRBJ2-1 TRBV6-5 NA ASSRVGEQF
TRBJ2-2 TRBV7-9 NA ASSLGEYGELF
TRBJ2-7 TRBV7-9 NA ASSLGPNEQY
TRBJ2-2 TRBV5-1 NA ASNPTGTHTNTGELF
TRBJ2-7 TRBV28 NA ASSFRDRLSYEQY
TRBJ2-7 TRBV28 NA ASSLEGNEQY
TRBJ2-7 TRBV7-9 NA ASSQGLGPYEQY
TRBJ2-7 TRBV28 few ASEGDVVSYEQY
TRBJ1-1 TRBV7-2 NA ASTTFAGNTEAF
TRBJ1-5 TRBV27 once ASSPLPLGSNQPQH
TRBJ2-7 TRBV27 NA ASSFGLAGVPVPSYEQY
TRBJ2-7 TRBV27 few ASSFRPSYEQY
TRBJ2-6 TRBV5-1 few ASSLTTTGFGANVLT
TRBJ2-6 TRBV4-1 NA ASSPTGTPISGANVLT
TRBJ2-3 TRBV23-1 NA ASSQSGVIGERGPRDNHWDTQY
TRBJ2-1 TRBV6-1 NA ASSRDSSYNEQF
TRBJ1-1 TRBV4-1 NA ASSQVRRNTEAF
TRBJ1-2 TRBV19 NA ASYDRYYYGYT
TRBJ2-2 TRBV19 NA ASSGGRNTGELF
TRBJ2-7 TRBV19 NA ASSMDPPYEQY
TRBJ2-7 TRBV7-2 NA ASSLTAPEQY